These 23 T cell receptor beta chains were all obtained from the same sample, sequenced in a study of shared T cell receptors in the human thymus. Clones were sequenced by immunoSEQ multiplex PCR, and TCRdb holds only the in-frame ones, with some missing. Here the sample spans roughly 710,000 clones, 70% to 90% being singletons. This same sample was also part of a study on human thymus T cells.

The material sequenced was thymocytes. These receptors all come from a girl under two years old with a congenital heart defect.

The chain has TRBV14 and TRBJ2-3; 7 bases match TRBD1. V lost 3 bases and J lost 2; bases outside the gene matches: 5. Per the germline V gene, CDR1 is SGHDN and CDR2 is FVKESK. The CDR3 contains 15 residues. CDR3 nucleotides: TGTGCCAGCAGCCATACGGGACAGCCCACAGATACGCAGTATTTT. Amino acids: CASSHTGQPTDTQYF.

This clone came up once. In DNA, the CDR3 is TGTGCCAGCAGCTTAGGGACAGAATATCAGCCCCAGCATTTT. Translated: CASSLGTEYQPQHF. The chain combines TRBV7-9 with TRBJ1-5, with D possibly matching TRBD1 (6 bases). V lost 1 base, J lost 5 bases, and 9 bases lay in between. The CDR3 consists of 14 residues. The V gene's germline CDR1 is SEHNR and CDR2 FQNEAQ (reference sequence).

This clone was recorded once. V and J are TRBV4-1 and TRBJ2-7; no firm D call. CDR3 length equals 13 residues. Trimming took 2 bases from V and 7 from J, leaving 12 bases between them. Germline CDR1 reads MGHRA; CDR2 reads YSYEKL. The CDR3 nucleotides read TGCGCCAGCAGCCAATGGAAAGCGCGGGAGCAGTACTTC. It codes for CASSQWKAREQYF.

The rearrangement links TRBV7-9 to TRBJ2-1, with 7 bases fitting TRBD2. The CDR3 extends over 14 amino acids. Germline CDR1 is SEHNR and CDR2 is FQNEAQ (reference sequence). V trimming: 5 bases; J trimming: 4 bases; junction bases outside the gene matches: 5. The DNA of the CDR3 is TGTGCCAGCAGCCGAGCGGGGAGGTACAATGAGCAGTTCTTC. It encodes CASSRAGRYNEQFF.

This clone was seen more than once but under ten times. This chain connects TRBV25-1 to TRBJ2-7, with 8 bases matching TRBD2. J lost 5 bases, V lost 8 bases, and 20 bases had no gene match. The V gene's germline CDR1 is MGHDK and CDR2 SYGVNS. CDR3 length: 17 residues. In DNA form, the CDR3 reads TGTGCCAGCGGAAGTCGGGAGGGGCAGTCTAGCTGGCACGAGCAGTACTTC. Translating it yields CASGSREGQSSWHEQYF.

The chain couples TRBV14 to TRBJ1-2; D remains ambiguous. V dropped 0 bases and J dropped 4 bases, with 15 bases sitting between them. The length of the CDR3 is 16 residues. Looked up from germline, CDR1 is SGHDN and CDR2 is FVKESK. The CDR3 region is CASSQDNPTAAYGYTF. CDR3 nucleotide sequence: TGTGCCAGCAGCCAAGATAACCCCACGGCGGCCTATGGCTACACCTTC. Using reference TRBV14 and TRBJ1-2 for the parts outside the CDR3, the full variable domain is EAGVTQFPSHSVIEKGQTVTLRCDPISGHDNLYWYRRVMGKEIKFLLHFVKESKQDESGMPNNRFLAERTGGTYSTLKVQPAELEDSGVYFCASSQDNPTAAYGYTFGSGTRLTVV.

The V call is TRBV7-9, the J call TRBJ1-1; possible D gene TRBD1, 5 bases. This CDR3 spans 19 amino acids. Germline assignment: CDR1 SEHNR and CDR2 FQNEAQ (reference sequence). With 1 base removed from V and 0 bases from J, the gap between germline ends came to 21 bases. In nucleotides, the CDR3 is TGTGCCAGCAGCTTAGACTTAAGCAGGGTGGATACGCTGAACACTGAAGCTTTCTTT. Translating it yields CASSLDLSRVDTLNTEAFF.

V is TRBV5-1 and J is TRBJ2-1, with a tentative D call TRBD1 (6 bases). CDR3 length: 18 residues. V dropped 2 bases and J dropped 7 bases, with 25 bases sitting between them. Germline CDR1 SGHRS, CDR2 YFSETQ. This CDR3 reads CASSFEGSRQRGGNEQFF. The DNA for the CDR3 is TGCGCCAGCAGCTTTGAGGGTTCGCGCCAACGAGGGGGTAATGAGCAGTTCTTC.

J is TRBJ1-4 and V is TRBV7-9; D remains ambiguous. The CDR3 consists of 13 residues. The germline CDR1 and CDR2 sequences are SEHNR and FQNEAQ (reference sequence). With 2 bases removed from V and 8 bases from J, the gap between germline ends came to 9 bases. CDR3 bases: TGTGCCAGCAGCTTATTATACCGGGAAAAACTGTTTTTT. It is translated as CASSLLYREKLFF.

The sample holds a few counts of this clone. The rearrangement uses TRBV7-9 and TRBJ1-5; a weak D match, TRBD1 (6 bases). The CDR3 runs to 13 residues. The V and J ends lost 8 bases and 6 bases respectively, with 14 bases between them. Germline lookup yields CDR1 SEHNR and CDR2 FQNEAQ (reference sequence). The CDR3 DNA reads TGTGCCAGCGGGAGGGGGGATTTTCAGCCCCAGCATTTT. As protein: CASGRGDFQPQHF.

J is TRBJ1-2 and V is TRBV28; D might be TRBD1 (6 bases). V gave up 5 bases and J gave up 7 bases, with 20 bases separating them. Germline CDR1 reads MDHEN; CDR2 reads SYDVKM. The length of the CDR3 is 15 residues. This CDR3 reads CASSKSRRGQGGYTF. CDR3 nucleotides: TGTGCCAGCAGTAAATCTCGGCGGGGGCAAGGTGGCTACACCTTC.

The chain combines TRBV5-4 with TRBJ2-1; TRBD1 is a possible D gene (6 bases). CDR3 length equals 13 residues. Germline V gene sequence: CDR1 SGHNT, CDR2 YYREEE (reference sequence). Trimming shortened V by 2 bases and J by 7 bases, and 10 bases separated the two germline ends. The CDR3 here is CASSLGQQNEQFF. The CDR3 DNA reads TGTGCCAGCAGCTTAGGACAGCAGAATGAGCAGTTCTTC.

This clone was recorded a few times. The CDR3 DNA reads as TGTGCCATCAGGGAACAGGATTTTCGTGAGCAGTTCTTC. It is translated as CAIREQDFREQFF. The genes are TRBV10-3 and TRBJ2-1, with a weak D call TRBD1 (5 bases). CDR3 length: 13 amino acids. Germline values: CDR1 ENHRY, CDR2 SYGVKD. V gave up 6 bases and J gave up 9 bases, with 15 bases separating them.

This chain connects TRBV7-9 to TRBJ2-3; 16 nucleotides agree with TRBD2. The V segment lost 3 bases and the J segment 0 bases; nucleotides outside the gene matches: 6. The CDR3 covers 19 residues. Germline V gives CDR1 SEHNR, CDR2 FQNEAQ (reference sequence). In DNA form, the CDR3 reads TGTGCCAGCAGCTTCCGCGGGACTAGCGGGGGGGCCAGCACAGATACGCAGTATTTT. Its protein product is CASSFRGTSGGASTDTQYF.

Written as DNA, the CDR3 is TGTGCCAGCAGCGTAGCTGGCAGGGCTGGAAACACCATATATTTT. It is translated as CASSVAGRAGNTIYF. J is TRBJ1-3 and V is TRBV9; D may be TRBD1 (5 bases). Germline assignment: CDR1 SGDLS and CDR2 YYNGEE. This CDR3 is 15 amino acids long. V was pared by 0 bases and J by 2 bases, with 9 bases between.

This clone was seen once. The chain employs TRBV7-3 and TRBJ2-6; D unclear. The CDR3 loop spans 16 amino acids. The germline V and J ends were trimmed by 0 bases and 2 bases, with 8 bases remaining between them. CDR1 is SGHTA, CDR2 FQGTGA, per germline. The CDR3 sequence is CASSLTLSAGANVLTF. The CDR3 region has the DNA TGTGCCAGCAGCTTAACGCTAAGTGCTGGGGCCAACGTCCTGACTTTC.

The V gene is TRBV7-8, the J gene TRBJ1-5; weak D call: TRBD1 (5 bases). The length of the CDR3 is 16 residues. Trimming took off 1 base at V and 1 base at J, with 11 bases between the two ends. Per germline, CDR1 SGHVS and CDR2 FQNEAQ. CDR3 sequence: CASSLDPKGSNQPQHF. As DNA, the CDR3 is TGTGCCAGCAGCTTAGACCCTAAGGGGAGCAATCAGCCCCAGCATTTT. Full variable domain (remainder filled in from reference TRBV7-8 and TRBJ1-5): GAGVSQSPRYKVAKRGQDVALRCDPISGHVSLFWYQQALGQGPEFLTYFQNEAQLDKSGLPSDRFFAERPEGSVSTLKIQRTQQEDSAVYLCASSLDPKGSNQPQHFGDGTRLSIL.

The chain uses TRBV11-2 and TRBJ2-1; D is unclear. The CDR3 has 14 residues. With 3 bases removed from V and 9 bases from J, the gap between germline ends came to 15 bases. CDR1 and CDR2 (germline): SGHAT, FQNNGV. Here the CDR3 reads CASSFLDGSGEQFF. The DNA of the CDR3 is TGTGCCAGCAGCTTCCTCGACGGTTCGGGTGAGCAGTTCTTC.

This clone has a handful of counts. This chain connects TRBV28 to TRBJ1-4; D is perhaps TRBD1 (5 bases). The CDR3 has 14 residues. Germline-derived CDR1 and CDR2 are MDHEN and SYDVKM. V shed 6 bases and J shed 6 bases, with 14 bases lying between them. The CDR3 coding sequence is TGTGCCAGCAGGAATTACCCCAGGGATGAAAAACTGTTTTTT. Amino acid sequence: CASRNYPRDEKLFF.

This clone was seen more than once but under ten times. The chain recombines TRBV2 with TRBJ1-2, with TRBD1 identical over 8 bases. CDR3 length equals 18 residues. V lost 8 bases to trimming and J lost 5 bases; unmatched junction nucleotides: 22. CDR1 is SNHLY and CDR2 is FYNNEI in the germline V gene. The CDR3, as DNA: TGTGCCAGCGGCAAAAACCGGGACAGGTCGACCGCATGGTATGGCTACACCTTC. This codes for CASGKNRDRSTAWYGYTF.

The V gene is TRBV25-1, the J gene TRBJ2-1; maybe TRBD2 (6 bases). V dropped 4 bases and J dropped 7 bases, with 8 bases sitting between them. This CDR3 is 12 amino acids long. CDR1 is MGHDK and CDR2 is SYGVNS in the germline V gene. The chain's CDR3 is CASSVRENEQFF. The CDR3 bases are TGTGCCAGCAGTGTCCGGGAGAATGAGCAGTTCTTC.

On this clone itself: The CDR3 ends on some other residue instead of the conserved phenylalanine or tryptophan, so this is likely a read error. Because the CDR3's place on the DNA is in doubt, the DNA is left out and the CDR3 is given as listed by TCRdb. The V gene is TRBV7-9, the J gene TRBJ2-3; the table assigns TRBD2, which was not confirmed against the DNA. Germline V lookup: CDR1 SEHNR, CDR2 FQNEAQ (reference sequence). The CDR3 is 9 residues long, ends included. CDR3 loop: CASSLRGGL.

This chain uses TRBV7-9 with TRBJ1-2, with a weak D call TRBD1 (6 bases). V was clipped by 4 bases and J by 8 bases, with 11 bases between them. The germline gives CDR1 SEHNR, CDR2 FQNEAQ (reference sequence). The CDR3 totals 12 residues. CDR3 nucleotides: TGTGCCAGCAGCTCCTCTACAGGGGGCTACACCTTC. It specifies CASSSSTGGYTF.